Listed below are T cell receptor beta chains from one sample, sequenced in a study of shared clonotypes between healthy human individuals. Clones were sequenced by immunoSEQ multiplex PCR, and TCRdb holds only the in-frame ones, with some missing. The table lists 1,500,000 or so clones, around 97% of them singletons. Sample: naive CD4+ T cells sorted from blood. Receptors originate from a man aged 30 to 39 in good health. CDR3s include the opening cysteine and the closing phenylalanine or tryptophan. Each record gives: CDR3 protein, CDR3 length, V gene.

CDR3aa: CASSSDAYEQYF
len: 12
v_gene: TRBV7-2

CDR3aa: CASSLGLAGDTGELFF
len: 16
v_gene: TRBV7-9

CDR3aa: CASRGTGGLNQPQHF
len: 15
v_gene: TRBV19

CDR3aa: CASSPGVGTSGSEVNEQFF
len: 19
v_gene: TRBV5-1

CDR3aa: CASSLDPAARPGPLYEQYF
len: 19
v_gene: TRBV5-1

CDR3aa: CASSLIPDTQYF
len: 12
v_gene: TRBV5-6

CDR3aa: CASSRNVRGLGDGYTF
len: 16
v_gene: TRBV2

CDR3aa: CASSPLLGARSYNEQFF
len: 17
v_gene: TRBV7-9

CDR3aa: CASSLAPGGGEKLFF
len: 15
v_gene: TRBV5-4

CDR3aa: CASSQPLAGGPLETQYF
len: 17
v_gene: TRBV18

CDR3aa: CASSQEGQGYSYEQYF
len: 16
v_gene: TRBV5-1

CDR3aa: CASSETYEQYF
len: 11
v_gene: TRBV6-1

CDR3aa: CASSEGWGSYNEQFF
len: 15
v_gene: TRBV6-1

CDR3aa: CASSTPAGTYEQYF
len: 14
v_gene: TRBV10-2

CDR3aa: CASSLMLGNEKLFF
len: 14
v_gene: TRBV5-1

CDR3aa: CASRGRGTGELFF
len: 13
v_gene: TRBV5-1

CDR3aa: CASSSDPSGNTIYF
len: 14
v_gene: TRBV5-1

CDR3aa: CAIRDLGNEQFF
len: 12
v_gene: TRBV10-3

CDR3aa: CASSPTGKEEYF
len: 12
v_gene: TRBV5-5

CDR3aa: CASSPLSQNYEQYF
len: 14
v_gene: TRBV18

CDR3aa: CASTKPGTAIEKLFF
len: 15
v_gene: TRBV28

CDR3aa: CASTHGGRGVTDTQYF
len: 16
v_gene: TRBV9

CDR3aa: CASSKRLLVAGVLRVIDTQYF
len: 21
v_gene: TRBV21-1

CDR3aa: CASSRPSGTNTGELFF
len: 16
v_gene: TRBV11-2

CDR3aa: CASSFRGTGELFF
len: 13
v_gene: TRBV27

CDR3aa: CASSFRLAGVSYEQYF
len: 16
v_gene: TRBV6-5

CDR3aa: CASSLTRNQETQYF
len: 14
v_gene: TRBV7-2

CDR3aa: CASSFGGGPRNEQFF
len: 15
v_gene: TRBV7-9